Included here is one T cell receptor beta chain sequence, with context. The data were obtained in a study of shared clonotypes between healthy human individuals. Germline-derived CDR1 and CDR2 are KGHSH and LQKENI. V was trimmed by 3 bases and J by 13 bases, leaving 9 bases between them. This CDR3 is built from 11 residues. An approximately 220 ng quantity of DNA, 32,000 or so T cell genomes, went into the sorted-subset replicate PCRs. The protocol was immunoSEQ multiplex PCR, while the TCRdb copy is restricted to in-frame clones and leaves out a portion. The profile shows roughly 2 million clones, 90% to 95% of them singletons.

The chain links TRBV18 to TRBJ2-2; D is unclear. Material for sequencing was naive CD4+ T cells sorted from blood. Subset in this sample: CD45RA+ positively selected. The receptor was isolated from a man younger than 30 in good health. CDR3 in amino acids: CASSPGKVLFF. For the CDR3, the DNA is TGTGCCAGCTCACCGGGAAAGGTGCTGTTTTTT.